The 13 T cell receptor beta chains below all came from one sample that was sequenced in a study of Ad26.COV2.S vaccination and SARS-CoV-2 variants. The treatment: some 19 received Ad26.COV2.S at low or high dose, single or two shots; several received placebo; per-sample allocation not given. Sampling took place 63 days after the first vaccine or placebo injection. Clones were read by immunoSEQ multiplex PCR, and TCRdb kept only the in-frame ones, dropping some. The sample yields hundreds of thousands of clones, roughly 86% seen once. The sample was peripheral blood, taken in a trial of Ad26.COV2.S vaccine versus placebo. These receptor sequences come from a person between 18 and 59 years old who received the Ad26.COV2.S COVID-19 vaccine or a placebo.

Points on this clone: The identical CDR3 is also encoded by other nucleotide sequences in the sample. The chain is built from TRBV18 and TRBJ1-1; D call uncertain. The germline V and J ends were trimmed by 6 bases and 1 base, with 9 bases remaining between them. Germline CDR1 and CDR2: KGHSH and LQKENI. CDR3 length: 13 amino acids. Written as DNA, the CDR3 is TGTGCCAGCTCTCCTCTAGCGAACACTGAAGCTTTCTTT. Encoded protein: CASSPLANTEAFF.

The chain has TRBV6-5 and TRBJ2-7; weak D call: TRBD1 (6 bases). Between the trimmed V and J ends, which lost 0 bases and 3 bases, there was a span of 12 bases. Per the germline V gene, CDR1 is MNHEY and CDR2 is SVGAGI. CDR3 length: 15 amino acids. Here the CDR3 reads CASSYSKQGVYEQYF. CDR3 DNA sequence: TGTGCCAGCAGTTACTCGAAACAGGGAGTCTACGAGCAGTACTTC.

The chain recombines TRBV2 with TRBJ2-2, with D possibly being TRBD1 (5 bases). Trimming left V 4 bases short and J 4 bases short, with 10 bases between. The length of the CDR3 is 14 residues. Germline V gives CDR1 SNHLY, CDR2 FYNNEI. CDR3 loop: CASSGQFGTGELFF. The CDR3 DNA is TGTGCCAGCAGTGGACAGTTTGGCACCGGGGAGCTGTTTTTT.

This clone was counted a single time. CDR3 nucleotide sequence: TGTGCCTGGAGTGGAGGGACAGGTTGGGGAGCTTTCTTT. Translation: CAWSGGTGWGAFF. This chain uses TRBV30 with TRBJ1-1, with 8 bases matching TRBD1. This CDR3 region has 13 residues. Germline CDR1 is GTSNPN and CDR2 is SVGIG (reference sequence). V was pared by 1 base and J by 10 bases, with 8 bases of the junction left unmatched.

The genes are TRBV12-3 or TRBV12-4 and TRBJ1-1; no clear D gene. There are 13 residues in the CDR3. Trimming took off 2 bases at V and 5 bases at J, with 9 bases between the two ends. The CDR3 DNA is TGTGCCAGCAGTTTAAATGGGGTTACTGAAGCTTTCTTT. Its translation: CASSLNGVTEAFF.

The rearrangement uses TRBV27 and TRBJ1-6; D ambiguous. CDR1 MNHEY and CDR2 SMNVEV come from the germline V gene (reference sequence). The CDR3 has 15 amino acids. V was clipped by 3 bases and J by 2 bases, with 8 bases between them. The CDR3 region is CASSFKGTYNSPLHF. The CDR3 DNA reads TGTGCCAGCAGTTTTAAGGGCACCTATAATTCACCCCTCCACTTT.

This chain connects TRBV18 to TRBJ2-7; tentatively, D is TRBD2 (6 bases). The CDR3 has 15 residues. V was clipped by 6 bases and J by 0 bases, with 15 bases between them. CDR1 and CDR2 (germline): KGHSH, LQKENI. The DNA for the CDR3 is TGTGCCAGCTCCAAACGAGCGGGTAGCTCCTACGAGCAGTACTTC. It encodes CASSKRAGSSYEQYF.

The rearrangement joins TRBV27 to TRBJ2-3, with D perhaps assigned TRBD1 or TRBD2 (5 bases each). The CDR3 sequence is 14 residues long. Germline CDR1 MNHEY, CDR2 SMNVEV (reference sequence). Trimming took off 2 bases at V and 3 bases at J, with 9 bases between the two ends. CDR3: CASSLRDGTDTQYF. In DNA form, the CDR3 reads TGTGCCAGCAGTTTACGGGACGGTACAGATACGCAGTATTTT.

The V and J genes are TRBV7-9 and TRBJ1-4; D gene uncertain. V was trimmed by 5 bases and J by 7 bases, leaving 11 bases between them. CDR1 is SEHNR, CDR2 FQNEAQ, per germline (reference sequence). The CDR3 has 13 residues. CDR3 in amino acids: CASSLLLGEKLFF. In DNA form, the CDR3 reads TGTGCCAGCAGCCTCCTTCTGGGTGAAAAACTGTTTTTT.

The CDR3 protein is CASSSPYRDSNQPQHF. CDR3 sequence (DNA): TGTGCCAGCAGTTCCCCGTACAGGGATAGCAATCAGCCCCAGCATTTT. The chain joins TRBV6-2 or TRBV6-3 to TRBJ1-5, with D possibly being TRBD1 (6 bases). This CDR3 has 16 amino acids. V lost 4 bases and J 0 bases, leaving 13 bases between the germline ends. The germline V gene encodes CDR1 MNHEY and CDR2 SVGEGT.

This clone was recorded only once. The chain employs TRBV29-1 and TRBJ2-7; D unclear. The CDR3 totals 14 residues. Germline values: CDR1 SQVTM, CDR2 ANQGSEA. V was trimmed by 6 bases and J by 0 bases, leaving 15 bases between them. CDR3 in amino acids: CSVGYSLSSYEQYF. CDR3 in DNA: TGCAGCGTAGGGTACAGCCTGAGCTCCTACGAGCAGTACTTC.

The chain has TRBV6-2 or TRBV6-3 and TRBJ2-2; D is perhaps TRBD2 (5 bases). From germline, CDR1 is MNHEY and CDR2 SVGEGT. The length of the CDR3 is 14 residues. The V gene lost 0 bases and the J gene lost 5 bases, with 7 bases spanning the gap. CDR3 protein: CASSYSRGTGELFF. CDR3 DNA: TGTGCCAGCAGTTACTCTCGGGGAACCGGGGAGCTGTTTTTT.

The V call is TRBV7-9, the J call TRBJ1-2; 8 positions match TRBD1. Germline CDR1 is SEHNR and CDR2 is FQNEAQ (reference sequence). The V gene end was trimmed by 1 base and the J gene end by 7 bases; junction bases not matched to a gene: 8. The CDR3 totals 15 residues. In nucleotides, the CDR3 is TGTGCCAGCAGCTTAGGGTCTTCAGGGGGCTTTGGCTACACCTTC. Amino acid sequence: CASSLGSSGGFGYTF.